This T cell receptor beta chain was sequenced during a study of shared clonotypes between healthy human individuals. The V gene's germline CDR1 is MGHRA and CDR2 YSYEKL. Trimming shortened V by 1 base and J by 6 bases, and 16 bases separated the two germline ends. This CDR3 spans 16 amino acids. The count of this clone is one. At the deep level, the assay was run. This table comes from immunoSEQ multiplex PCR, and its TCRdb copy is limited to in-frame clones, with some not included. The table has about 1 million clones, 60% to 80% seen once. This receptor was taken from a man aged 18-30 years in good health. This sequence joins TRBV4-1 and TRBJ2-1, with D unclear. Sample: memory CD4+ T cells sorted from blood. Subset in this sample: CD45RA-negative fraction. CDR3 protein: CASSQVQSSAVNEQFF. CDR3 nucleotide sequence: TGCGCCAGCAGCCAAGTTCAGTCATCGGCAGTCAATGAGCAGTTCTTC.